Reported below is one T cell receptor beta chain. What it binds is not known. The data are from a study of siplizumab effects on memory and regulatory T cells. Generated by immunoSEQ multiplex PCR, the TCRdb table keeps only in-frame clones and is missing some. The sample has 90,000 to 120,000 clones; approximately 91% are singletons. Broader study findings: Contribution to the alloresponse seemed major for naive T cells, which also seemed more diverse than memory cells. Proliferating clones, CD4+ or CD8+, lacked an assignable naive or memory phenotype in roughly 75-97% of cases.

Germline V gene sequence: CDR1 SGDLS, CDR2 YYNGEE. CDR3 size: 13 residues. V lost 0 bases to trimming and J lost 5 bases, with 6 bases between them. The chain links TRBV9 to TRBJ1-5; D call uncertain. The TCR comes from a human donor in good health. Some clones in this sample may be carry-over from other donors' samples. Specimen: CD4+ T cells sorted from blood. In nucleotides, the CDR3 is TGTGCCAGCAGCGTAGTGATGGATCAGCCCCAGCATTTT. It yields the protein CASSVVMDQPQHF.